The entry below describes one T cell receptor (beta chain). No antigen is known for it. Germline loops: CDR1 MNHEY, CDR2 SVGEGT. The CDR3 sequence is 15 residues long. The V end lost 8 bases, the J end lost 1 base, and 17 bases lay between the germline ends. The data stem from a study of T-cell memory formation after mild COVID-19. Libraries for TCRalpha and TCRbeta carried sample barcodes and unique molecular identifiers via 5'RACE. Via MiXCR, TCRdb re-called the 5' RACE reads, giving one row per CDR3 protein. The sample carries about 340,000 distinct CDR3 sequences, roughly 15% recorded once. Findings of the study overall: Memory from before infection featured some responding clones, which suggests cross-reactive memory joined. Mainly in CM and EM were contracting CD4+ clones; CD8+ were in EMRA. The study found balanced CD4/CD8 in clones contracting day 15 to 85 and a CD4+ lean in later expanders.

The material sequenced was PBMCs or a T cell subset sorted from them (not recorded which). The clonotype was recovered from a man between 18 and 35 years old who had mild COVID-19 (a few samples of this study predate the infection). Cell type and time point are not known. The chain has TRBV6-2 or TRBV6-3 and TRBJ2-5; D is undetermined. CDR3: CASRSGQSIQETQYF. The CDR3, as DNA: TGTGCCAGCCGGTCCGGGCAGTCTATCCAAGAGACCCAGTACTTC.